One and the same sample provided the 17 T cell receptor beta chains below, sequenced in a study of shared clonotypes between healthy human individuals. The method was immunoSEQ multiplex PCR; TCRdb's version includes in-frame clones alone and lacks a portion of them. The table lists roughly 640,000 clones, more than 95% of them singletons. The sample was naive CD4+ T cells sorted from blood. Subset noted: CD45RA+ positively selected. These receptors originate from a woman in her twenties or thirties in good health.

V is TRBV5-4 and J is TRBJ2-1; TRBD1 agrees at 7 bases. Germline V gene data show CDR1 as SGHNT and CDR2 as YYREEE (reference sequence). Unmatched junction bases numbered 5, after V lost 0 bases and J lost 5 bases. The CDR3 totals 15 residues. The CDR3 loop is CASSLGTGLNNEQFF. CDR3 sequence (DNA): TGTGCCAGCAGCTTGGGGACAGGACTGAACAATGAGCAGTTCTTC.

V and J are TRBV29-1 and TRBJ2-7, with a possible D match to TRBD1 (5 bases). Germline V gives CDR1 SQVTM, CDR2 ANQGSEA. The CDR3 extends over 14 amino acids. V lost 5 bases and J 5 bases, leaving 19 bases between the germline ends. The DNA of the CDR3 is TGCAGCGTTATCGACAGCCCCCCCTTCGACGAGCAGTACTTC. Amino acid sequence: CSVIDSPPFDEQYF.

The chain joins TRBV9 to TRBJ1-2; D not certain. Germline loops: CDR1 SGDLS, CDR2 YYNGEE. This CDR3 comprises 15 residues. Trimming stripped 0 bases from V and 3 bases from J, with 12 bases between. CDR3 sequence (DNA): TGTGCCAGCAGCGTAGACCTCGAAGGGTACTATGGCTACACCTTC. Encoded protein: CASSVDLEGYYGYTF. Using reference TRBV9 and TRBJ1-2 for the parts outside the CDR3, the full variable domain is DSGVTQTPKHLITATGQRVTLRCSPRSGDLSVYWYQQSLDQGLQFLIQYYNGEERAKGNILERFSAQQFPDLHSELNLSSLELGDSALYFCASSVDLEGYYGYTFGSGTRLTVV.

The V gene is TRBV7-2, the J gene TRBJ2-7; 10 nucleotides line up with TRBD2. This CDR3 comprises 15 residues. With V trimmed by 4 bases and J by 2 bases, 5 bases remained unmatched. Germline V gene lookup returns CDR1 SGHTA and CDR2 FQGNSA. Written as DNA, the CDR3 is TGTGCCAGCAGCTCTTCTAGCGGGAGTACCTACGAGCAGTACTTC. It is translated as CASSSSSGSTYEQYF.

The V call is TRBV28, the J call TRBJ1-4; unclear D gene. Germline V gene sequence: CDR1 MDHEN, CDR2 SYDVKM. Trimming left V 8 bases short and J 8 bases short, with 18 bases between. The CDR3 is 14 residues long. For the CDR3, the DNA is TGTGCCAGCGGCGAGGGCCCCCTAGGCGAAAAACTGTTTTTT. Its protein is CASGEGPLGEKLFF.

This chain uses TRBV5-1 with TRBJ2-7; TRBD1 is a possible D gene (6 bases). V gave up 6 bases and J gave up 5 bases, with 24 bases separating them. The CDR3 is 16 amino acids. The V gene's germline CDR1 is SGHRS and CDR2 YFSETQ. The CDR3 DNA is TGCGCCAGCACTCTCATCCGGGACAAGACGAACCACGAGCAGTACTTC. Translated, it gives CASTLIRDKTNHEQYF.

The chain joins TRBV6-6 to TRBJ1-2; D unresolved. The germline V and J ends were trimmed by 5 bases and 6 bases, with 16 bases remaining between them. The CDR3 is 14 amino acids. CDR1 is MNHNY, CDR2 SVGAGI, per germline (reference sequence). The DNA of the CDR3 is TGTGCCAGCAGTGACGGCCCCAGTGGGGATGGCTACACCTTC. Encoded protein: CASSDGPSGDGYTF.

This chain links TRBV7-9 with TRBJ1-1; D not resolved. Trimming took off 1 base at V and 3 bases at J, with 6 bases between the two ends. The CDR3 totals 13 residues. Germline assignment: CDR1 SEHNR and CDR2 FQNEAQ (reference sequence). CDR3: CASSLEGDTEAFF. DNA for the CDR3: TGTGCCAGCAGCTTAGAGGGAGACACTGAAGCTTTCTTT.

This clone was detected only a few times. The V and J genes are TRBV6-1 and TRBJ1-1, with D perhaps matching TRBD1 (6 bases). Per germline, CDR1 MNHNS and CDR2 SASEGT. This CDR3 has 16 residues. V lost 4 bases and J lost 0, with 15 bases in between. CDR3 DNA sequence: TGTGCCAGCAGTGCAGACAGGTTGAGGGTGAACACTGAAGCTTTCTTT. The encoded protein is CASSADRLRVNTEAFF.

The chain couples TRBV7-7 to TRBJ2-3; unclear D gene. The V gene's germline CDR1 is SSHAT and CDR2 FNYEAQ (reference sequence). This CDR3 has 14 residues. The V and J ends lost 5 bases and 1 base respectively, with 10 bases between them. CDR3 residues: CASSETTGTDTQYF. CDR3 nucleotide sequence: TGTGCCAGCAGCGAAACGACGGGCACAGATACGCAGTATTTT. Using reference TRBV7-7 and TRBJ2-3 for the parts outside the CDR3, the full variable domain is GAGVSQSPRYKVTKRGQDVTLRCDPISSHATLYWYQQALGQGPEFLTYFNYEAQPDKSGLPSDRFSAERPEGSISTLTIQRTEQRDSAMYRCASSETTGTDTQYFGPGTRLTVL.

This chain connects TRBV6-1 to TRBJ2-3; maybe TRBD1 (8 bases). Germline lookup yields CDR1 MNHNS and CDR2 SASEGT. V lost 9 bases to trimming and J lost 2 bases, with 15 bases between them. The CDR3 is made up of 14 amino acids. The CDR3 nucleotides are TGTGCCAGTGAACAGGGGGGGCCCACAGATACGCAGTATTTT. Encoded protein: CASEQGGPTDTQYF.

This chain connects TRBV5-1 to TRBJ2-1; D possibly uses TRBD1 or TRBD2 (5 bases each). CDR3 size: 13 residues. Germline V gives CDR1 SGHRS, CDR2 YFSETQ. Trimming removed 1 base from V and 8 bases from J, with 10 bases in between. The CDR3 nucleotides are TGCGCCAGCAGCTTGTGGGGGTACGATGAGCAGTTCTTC. This sequence encodes CASSLWGYDEQFF.

CDR3 DNA sequence: TGTGCCAGCAGCCTAAGACAGGGCGGTCAGCCCCAGCATTTT. This translates into CASSLRQGGQPQHF. The chain uses TRBV5-5 and TRBJ1-5, with TRBD1 identical over 7 bases. The V and J ends lost 4 bases and 6 bases, in that order; junction bases with no gene match: 7. Per germline, CDR1 SGHKS and CDR2 YYEKEE (reference sequence). This CDR3 comprises 14 residues.

CDR3 sequence reads: CASSSGGHEQYF. In DNA, the CDR3 is TGTGCCAGCAGTTCAGGGGGTCACGAGCAGTACTTC. The chain carries TRBV2 and TRBJ2-5; 7 bases fit TRBD1. With the DNA end fitting TRBJ2-7 better, the J assignment may be wrong. The germline V gene encodes CDR1 SNHLY and CDR2 FYNNEI. The CDR3 length is 12 residues.

The rearrangement links TRBV2 to TRBJ1-1; D unresolved. Trimming cost V 3 bases and J 1 base, with 6 bases left between them. The CDR3 is made up of 13 amino acids. CDR1 and CDR2 from the germline V gene are SNHLY and FYNNEI. The CDR3 nucleotides are TGTGCCAGCAGTGATGTGTCGAACACTGAAGCTTTCTTT. This encodes CASSDVSNTEAFF.

This chain joins TRBV28 and TRBJ2-1; 11 bases match TRBD2. Germline values: CDR1 MDHEN, CDR2 SYDVKM. Unmatched junction bases numbered 3, after V lost 3 bases and J lost 5 bases. CDR3 size: 15 residues. The CDR3 sequence is CASSFGLAGNNEQFF. The CDR3 DNA is TGTGCCAGCAGTTTCGGACTAGCGGGTAACAATGAGCAGTTCTTC.

The rearrangement uses TRBV28 and TRBJ1-2; D is unclear. From germline, CDR1 is MDHEN and CDR2 SYDVKM. Trimming left V 6 bases short and J 8 bases short, with 13 bases between. The CDR3 length is 12 residues. The CDR3 loop reads CASSLGWWGYTF. The CDR3 DNA follows: TGTGCCAGCAGCTTAGGGTGGTGGGGCTACACCTTC.